The source of this TCR beta chain is a study of blood T cell repertoires in COVID-19. Study in general: The United States, Italy and Spain supplied acute and convalescent COVID-19 samples. The cDNA or gDNA used as material had been derived from T cells, B-cell-depleted T cells, or PBMCs.

Germline assignment: CDR1 MGHRA and CDR2 YSYEKL. The J segment lost 4 bases and the V segment lost 1 base, leaving 15 bases of the junction unmatched. This CDR3 is 19 amino acids long. Original handling: From reference gene primer amplification, estimates of nucleated cell counts were derived. Profiling relied on immunoSEQ multiplex PCR, and the TCRdb table lists in-frame clones only, not all of them. The DNA gave D and trimming, while V, J and clone size come from that table. Of 70,000 or so clones listed, 70% to 80% are singletons. Sequencing was done on a sample of peripheral blood. The gene calls are TRBV4-1 and TRBJ1-1; 10 nucleotides line up with TRBD1. This sequence originates from an older woman with acute or convalescent COVID-19. The CDR3 loop is CASSQVAPGQGTRPTEAFF. The CDR3 coding sequence is TGCGCCAGCAGCCAAGTTGCCCCGGGACAGGGGACGCGCCCCACTGAAGCTTTCTTT.